This T cell receptor (beta chain) was captured in a study of T cell responses to AZD1222 COVID-19 vaccine. Study findings and constraints: Donors were chiefly white British, with a greater number of females, and clonal diversity was perhaps underestimated. Regions left unmutated in variants are reportedly the target of nearly half of spike-specific TCRs.

Trimming pared 0 bases from V and 3 bases from J, leaving 12 bases between. From germline, CDR1 is LNHNV and CDR2 YYDKDF (reference sequence). The length of the CDR3 is 16 residues. On this clone itself: Its antigen is unidentified.

Method: immunoSEQ multiplex PCR; TCRdb's copy keeps in-frame clones and lacks some. The sample has some 140,000 clones; about 90% are singletons. The material sequenced was peripheral blood, taken on day 0 of AZD1222 vaccination. V and J are TRBV15 and TRBJ1-3; perhaps TRBD1 as D (6 bases). This sequence was found in an adult in good health. The CDR3 nucleotides are TGTGCCACCAGCAGAGAGAGGGACATATTTGGAAACACCATATATTTT. It translates to CATSRERDIFGNTIYF.